This entry lists 6 T cell receptor beta chains sequenced from one sample in a study of blood T cell repertoires in COVID-19. Using immunoSEQ multiplex PCR, the repertoire was profiled, and TCRdb retains in-frame clones only, with some absent. The sample consists of over 200,000 clones, roughly nine tenths of them appearing once. Material for sequencing was PBMCs or T cells enriched from blood (not recorded which). The receptors originated from a man aged 25-45 years who had recovered from COVID-19.

The genes are TRBV12-5 and TRBJ1-5, with D uncertain. The germline V gene has CDR1 LGHNT and CDR2 FRNRAP. Between the trimmed V and J ends, which lost 0 bases and 7 bases, there was a span of 25 bases. CDR3 length: 19 amino acids. The CDR3 DNA reads TGTGCTAGTGGTTTGGTACGTTACCGTGGTTCGGCCGCGGAACAGCCCCAGCATTTT. The encoded protein is CASGLVRYRGSAAEQPQHF.

The rearrangement links TRBV5-4 to TRBJ2-3; TRBD2 might be the D (6 bases). This CDR3 contains 15 residues. V was trimmed by 6 bases and J by 0 bases, leaving 14 bases between them. Germline-derived CDR1 and CDR2 are SGHNT and YYREEE (reference sequence). CDR3 protein: CASTNGGVSTDTQYF. CDR3 DNA sequence: TGTGCCAGCACCAATGGAGGGGTCAGCACAGATACGCAGTATTTT.

The CDR3 DNA reads TGTGCCAGCAGTTACTCGAGGACGGGAGGGCCGGTCGAGCAGTACTTC. This codes for CASSYSRTGGPVEQYF. The chain uses TRBV6-5 and TRBJ2-7; 8 bases fit TRBD2. The CDR3 has 16 amino acids. Germline CDR1 is MNHEY and CDR2 is SVGAGI. After removal of 0 bases from V and 6 bases from J, the junction contained 10 bases not matched to a gene.

This chain links TRBV5-6 with TRBJ1-5; D perhaps matches TRBD1 (5 bases). This CDR3 has 15 residues. Germline values: CDR1 SGHDT, CDR2 YYEEEE. V was cut by 4 bases and J by 5 bases, with 16 bases left in between. The CDR3 loop is CASSPGGVSHQPQHF. In nucleotides, the CDR3 is TGTGCCAGCAGCCCCGGGGGGGTCTCCCATCAGCCCCAGCATTTT. The complete variable domain, with remaining parts taken from reference TRBV5-6 and TRBJ1-5, reads DAGVTQSPTHLIKTRGQQVTLRCSPKSGHDTVSWYQQALGQGPQFIFQYYEEEERQRGNFPDRFSGHQFPNYSSELNVNALLLGDSALYLCASSPGGVSHQPQHFGDGTRLSIL.

This chain uses TRBV15 with TRBJ2-2; no reliable D call. Germline CDR1 is LNHNV and CDR2 is YYDKDF (reference sequence). This CDR3 is 13 amino acids long. The V end was cut by 5 bases, the J end by 8 bases, with 12 bases between. The CDR3 region has the DNA TGTGCCACCAGCGAGCACCTTTTGGGGGAGCTGTTTTTT. Translated: CATSEHLLGELFF.

This chain connects TRBV7-2 to TRBJ1-4, with D possibly being TRBD1 (6 bases). CDR1 is SGHTA, CDR2 FQGNSA, per germline. The CDR3 covers 16 residues. Trimming took 4 bases from V and 4 from J, leaving 16 bases between them. As DNA, the CDR3 is TGTGCCAGCAGCTCAAATCAGGGGCAGGGTAATGAAAAACTGTTTTTT. Protein: CASSSNQGQGNEKLFF.